One and the same sample provided the 21 T cell receptor beta chains below, sequenced in a study of cytomegalovirus exposure and HLA in healthy donors. The repertoire was sequenced with immunoSEQ multiplex PCR; TCRdb's copy has only in-frame clones and lacks some. This table holds 80,000 to 100,000 clones, more than 85% found once. The specimen sequenced was PBMCs. Receptors originate from a man between 18 and 29 years old in good health and CMV-seropositive.

This rearrangement joins TRBV9 to TRBJ2-7, with 9 bases fitting TRBD1. The CDR3 runs 14 residues. J was trimmed by 9 bases and V by 0 bases; bases with no gene match: 7. CDR1 SGDLS and CDR2 YYNGEE come from the germline V gene. CDR3 residues: CASSVGDRAGGQYF. DNA for the CDR3: TGTGCCAGCAGCGTAGGGGACAGGGCCGGGGGGCAGTACTTC.

The chain employs TRBV28 and TRBJ1-1; a possible D gene is TRBD1 (5 bases). The CDR3 spans 13 residues. V was trimmed by 2 bases and J by 10 bases, leaving 14 bases between them. Germline loops: CDR1 MDHEN, CDR2 SYDVKM. The CDR3 loop is CASSLQSPQGAFF. CDR3 bases: TGTGCCAGCAGTTTACAGAGCCCCCAGGGAGCTTTCTTT.

V and J are TRBV7-6 and TRBJ2-5; D is perhaps TRBD2 (7 bases). V lost 6 bases, J lost 4 bases, and 21 bases lay in between. The CDR3 consists of 16 residues. The germline V gene encodes CDR1 SGHVS and CDR2 FNYEAQ. Here the CDR3 DNA reads TGTGCCAGCAGTTCCCACCCGGGGGGCGGGGGAGAGACCCAGTACTTC. This gives the protein CASSSHPGGGGETQYF.

The chain employs TRBV10-3 and TRBJ2-1, with 11 nucleotides matching TRBD1. Germline lookup yields CDR1 ENHRY and CDR2 SYGVKD. With V trimmed by 6 bases and J by 4 bases, 5 bases remained unmatched. The CDR3 loop spans 15 amino acids. CDR3 bases: TGTGCCATCAGGGGGGGACAGGGGGAATACAATGAGCAGTTCTTC. Encoded protein: CAIRGGQGEYNEQFF.

The chain combines TRBV6-5 with TRBJ2-2, with TRBD2 identical over 7 bases. V lost 1 base and J lost 6; bases outside the gene matches: 5. CDR1 is MNHEY, CDR2 SVGAGI, per germline. The CDR3 loop spans 15 amino acids. CDR3 sequence (DNA): TGTGCCAGCAGTTACTGGGCGGGAGACGCCGGGGAGCTGTTTTTT. It yields the protein CASSYWAGDAGELFF.

The chain carries TRBV7-2 and TRBJ2-3, with D tentatively TRBD1 (6 bases). The germline V and J ends were trimmed by 1 base and 1 base, with 6 bases remaining between them. This CDR3 comprises 14 residues. Germline values: CDR1 SGHTA, CDR2 FQGNSA. The CDR3 reads CASSLGQGTDTQYF. CDR3 in DNA: TGTGCCAGCAGCTTAGGACAGGGCACAGATACGCAGTATTTT.

The table lists this clone with a count of one. This chain uses TRBV5-1 with TRBJ1-2; D not resolved. The CDR3 consists of 15 residues. Trimming took 0 bases from V and 0 from J, leaving 9 bases between them. Germline CDR1 SGHRS, CDR2 YFSETQ. CDR3 sequence reads: CASSLEDRANYGYTF. The DNA for the CDR3 is TGCGCCAGCAGCTTGGAGGATCGGGCTAACTATGGCTACACCTTC.

The chain links TRBV6-5 to TRBJ1-5; D gene uncertain. V lost 1 base and J 7 bases, leaving 8 bases between the germline ends. Germline-derived CDR1 and CDR2 are MNHEY and SVGAGI. The CDR3 runs 13 residues. The CDR3 here is CASSYFRNQPQHF. CDR3 nucleotide sequence: TGTGCCAGCAGTTACTTCAGGAACCAGCCCCAGCATTTT.

This sequence joins TRBV13 and TRBJ1-1; D is unclear. The V and J ends lost 3 bases and 0 bases respectively, with 8 bases between them. The CDR3 consists of 14 residues. Germline lookup yields CDR1 PRHDT and CDR2 FYEKMQ (reference sequence). The CDR3 loop is CASSFAAVNTEAFF. The CDR3 nucleotides are TGTGCCAGCAGCTTCGCGGCGGTGAACACTGAAGCTTTCTTT.

This chain connects TRBV29-1 to TRBJ2-1; D is ambiguous. The CDR3 runs 10 residues. Trimming shortened V by 5 bases and J by 5 bases, and 4 bases separated the two germline ends. CDR1 and CDR2 (germline): SQVTM, ANQGSEA. The CDR3 sequence is CSVFNNEQFF. The CDR3 nucleotides are TGCAGCGTTTTTAACAATGAGCAGTTCTTC.

The J gene is TRBJ2-1, the V gene TRBV19; 9 nucleotides agree with TRBD1. The junction had 8 bases not matched to a gene; V was cut back by 5 bases and J by 9 bases. CDR1 LNHDA and CDR2 SQIVND come from the germline V gene (reference sequence). The CDR3 covers 14 residues. This chain's CDR3 is CASSAGQGFGEQFF. CDR3 sequence (DNA): TGTGCCAGTAGTGCCGGACAGGGGTTTGGTGAGCAGTTCTTC.

This clone showed up just a few times. The chain uses TRBV27 and TRBJ2-7; 7 nucleotides agree with TRBD1. The CDR3 extends over 15 amino acids. The J segment lost 3 bases and the V segment lost 2 bases, leaving 7 bases of the junction unmatched. Germline V gene lookup returns CDR1 MNHEY and CDR2 SMNVEV (reference sequence). The CDR3 is CASSLTQGVGYEQYF. CDR3 nucleotides: TGTGCCAGCAGTTTAACCCAGGGGGTAGGCTACGAGCAGTACTTC.

The chain links TRBV19 to TRBJ2-1, with D perhaps matching TRBD1 (6 bases). Looked up from germline, CDR1 is LNHDA and CDR2 is SQIVND (reference sequence). V was clipped by 10 bases and J by 7 bases, with 14 bases between them. The CDR3 is made up of 12 amino acids. The CDR3 sequence is CATGVGQNEQFF. The DNA of the CDR3 is TGTGCCACAGGGGTGGGGCAGAATGAGCAGTTCTTC.

The rearrangement links TRBV10-3 to TRBJ2-7, with TRBD2 matching 8 bases. This CDR3 comprises 13 residues. Trimming removed 3 bases from V and 6 bases from J; junction bases left unmatched: 4. CDR1 ENHRY and CDR2 SYGVKD come from the germline V gene. Written as DNA, the CDR3 is TGTGCCATCAGTGACGGGAGGGCCGCCGAGCAGTACTTC. Translating gives CAISDGRAAEQYF.

The chain links TRBV25-1 to TRBJ2-1, with 8 bases matching TRBD2. CDR3 length: 15 residues. With V trimmed by 4 bases and J by 9 bases, 11 bases remained unmatched. The germline CDR1 and CDR2 sequences are MGHDK and SYGVNS. CDR3 nucleotide sequence: TGTGCCAGCAGTGGACCGGGACTAGTAGTTCTTGAGCAGTTCTTC. Amino acid sequence: CASSGPGLVVLEQFF.

The chain is built from TRBV5-1 and TRBJ2-7; D possibly corresponds to TRBD1 (5 bases). In germline, CDR1 is SGHRS, CDR2 YFSETQ. The CDR3 length is 13 residues. V lost 4 bases to trimming and J lost 2 bases, with 10 bases between them. CDR3 sequence: CASSQTEAYEQYF. CDR3 sequence (DNA): TGCGCCAGCAGCCAGACAGAAGCCTACGAGCAGTACTTC.

The chain recombines TRBV9 with TRBJ1-3; a possible D gene is TRBD1 (5 bases). This CDR3 has 15 residues. Germline CDR1 SGDLS, CDR2 YYNGEE. V was pared by 0 bases and J by 4 bases, with 11 bases between. As DNA, the CDR3 is TGTGCCAGCAGCGTAGCAGGGAACTCAGGAAACACCATATATTTT. Translated, it gives CASSVAGNSGNTIYF.

V and J are TRBV6-5 and TRBJ2-5; a possible D gene is TRBD1 (5 bases). The V gene's germline CDR1 is MNHEY and CDR2 SVGAGI. This CDR3 region has 13 residues. V was trimmed by 6 bases and J by 5 bases, leaving 13 bases between them. In nucleotides, the CDR3 is TGTGCCAGCAGCAGGGTCTTTAGGGAGACCCAGTACTTC. Protein: CASSRVFRETQYF.

The chain combines TRBV6-6 with TRBJ2-7, with D possibly being TRBD1 (5 bases). CDR1 and CDR2 from the germline V gene are MNHNY and SVGAGI (reference sequence). V was cut by 2 bases and J by 7 bases, with 12 bases left in between. This CDR3 spans 13 amino acids. CDR3: CASSYRPGWEQYF. The CDR3, as DNA: TGTGCCAGCAGTTACCGTCCAGGGTGGGAGCAGTACTTC.

The genes are TRBV7-8 and TRBJ2-5, with D perhaps matching TRBD1 (5 bases). The CDR3 is made up of 16 amino acids. Trimming pared 1 base from V and 1 base from J, leaving 13 bases between. Per the germline V gene, CDR1 is SGHVS and CDR2 is FQNEAQ. CDR3 bases: TGTGCCAGCAGCTTAGGATCAGGGTATCCCCAAGAGACCCAGTACTTC. Translated: CASSLGSGYPQETQYF.

The chain carries TRBV5-4 and TRBJ2-1; the D gene is possibly TRBD2 (6 bases). The CDR3 extends over 15 amino acids. Per the germline V gene, CDR1 is SGHNT and CDR2 is YYREEE (reference sequence). V was clipped by 4 bases and J by 7 bases, with 18 bases between them. The CDR3 here is CASSKNSGASNEQFF. The CDR3 DNA reads TGTGCCAGCAGCAAAAATTCGGGAGCGAGTAATGAGCAGTTCTTC.